One and the same sample provided the 13 T cell receptor beta chains below, sequenced in a study of immune evolution from preneoplasia to lung adenocarcinoma. Only in-frame clones appear in the TCRdb table, and some are missing; sequencing was by immunoSEQ multiplex PCR. The sample has some 41,000 clones, more than 60% seen once. The source material was FFPE invasive lung adenocarcinoma tissue. All receptors derive from a person between 55 and 70 years old with lung adenocarcinoma.

CDR3 amino acids: CASSLGQNTDTQYF. Written as DNA, the CDR3 is TGCGCCAGCAGCCTAGGACAGAACACAGATACGCAGTATTTT. The gene calls are TRBV5-1 and TRBJ2-3; D is perhaps TRBD1 (6 bases). Germline lookup yields CDR1 SGHRS and CDR2 YFSETQ. V lost 4 bases and J 2 bases, leaving 11 bases between the germline ends. The CDR3 covers 14 residues.

The chain recombines TRBV11-1 with TRBJ1-5, with D uncertain. V was trimmed by 2 bases and J by 4 bases, leaving 9 bases between them. Germline CDR1 reads SGHAT; CDR2 reads FQDESV (reference sequence). The length of the CDR3 is 14 residues. The CDR3 DNA is TGTGCCAGCAGCTTAAAGGGCTTTAATCAGCCCCAGCATTTT. This gives the protein CASSLKGFNQPQHF.

This chain joins TRBV9 and TRBJ2-2; TRBD2 aligns across 14 bases. Germline trimming cut 2 bases from V and 7 bases from J; bases unmatched to any gene: 16. Germline CDR1 is SGDLS and CDR2 is YYNGEE. The CDR3 extends over 20 amino acids. CDR3 nucleotides: TGTGCCAGCAGCGTCGGAGTCTCGGGACTAGCGGGAGAATTGGACGGGGAGCTGTTTTTT. This encodes CASSVGVSGLAGELDGELFF.

The V gene is TRBV18, the J gene TRBJ2-7; tentative D call: TRBD2 (6 bases). CDR1 and CDR2 from the germline V gene are KGHSH and LQKENI. The length of the CDR3 is 15 residues. Trimming pared 6 bases from V and 6 bases from J, leaving 21 bases between. In DNA, the CDR3 is TGTGCCAGCTCTGAGATTCTCGCGGGGTCCCTCGAGCAGTACTTC. Translation gives CASSEILAGSLEQYF. The full variable domain, rest sourced from reference TRBV18 and TRBJ2-7, is NAGVMQNPRHLVRRRGQEARLRCSPMKGHSHVYWYRQLPEEGLKFMVYLQKENIIDESGMPKERFSAEFPKEGPSILRIQQVVRGDSAAYFCASSEILAGSLEQYFGPGTRLTVT.

CDR3 bases: TGTGCCAGCAGTCTCCCCCAGGGTTGGGGATATAGCAATCAGCCCCAGCATTTT. This translates into CASSLPQGWGYSNQPQHF. This chain links TRBV28 with TRBJ1-5; TRBD1 might be the D (5 bases). The CDR3 runs 18 residues. CDR1 and CDR2 (germline): MDHEN, SYDVKM. V lost 5 bases and J 0 bases, leaving 20 bases between the germline ends.

This clone was observed a handful of times. The chain combines TRBV19 with TRBJ2-7, with 8 bases matching TRBD2. Germline CDR1 and CDR2: LNHDA and SQIVND (reference sequence). With V trimmed by 6 bases and J by 2 bases, 6 bases remained unmatched. The CDR3 is 14 amino acids. The CDR3 DNA follows: TGTGCCAGTAGGACGGGAGGGTTCCCCTACGAGCAGTACTTC. Translation gives CASRTGGFPYEQYF.

In its sample, this clone was seen once. This rearrangement joins TRBV6-1 to TRBJ2-7; D uncertain. Germline V gene data show CDR1 as MNHNS and CDR2 as SASEGT. Between the trimmed V and J ends, which lost 8 bases and 6 bases, there was a span of 17 bases. The length of the CDR3 is 13 residues. CDR3 DNA: TGTGCCAGCTCCGGACGTCGTGAAGGCGAGCAGTACTTC. This codes for CASSGRREGEQYF.

The chain employs TRBV18 and TRBJ1-1; D is possibly TRBD1 (6 bases). Trimming took 8 bases from V and 4 from J, leaving 14 bases between them. Germline CDR1 KGHSH, CDR2 LQKENI. The CDR3 covers 13 residues. The CDR3 coding sequence is TGTGCCAGCCGAGAGGGGGTAAGCACTGAAGCTTTCTTT. Translating gives CASREGVSTEAFF.

This clone was seen more than once but under ten times. The chain has TRBV7-3 and TRBJ2-1; the D gene is possibly TRBD1 (5 bases). Deletions cut 2 bases from V and 6 bases from J, with 14 bases between. The CDR3 is 15 amino acids. Germline V lookup: CDR1 SGHTA, CDR2 FQGTGA. For the CDR3, the DNA is TGTGCCAGCAGCTTACGCCAGGGCCAGTTCAATGAGCAGTTCTTC. As protein: CASSLRQGQFNEQFF.

J is TRBJ2-5 and V is TRBV19, with a tentative D call TRBD2 (6 bases). Germline V lookup: CDR1 LNHDA, CDR2 SQIVND (reference sequence). This CDR3 region has 13 residues. The V and J ends lost 3 bases and 3 bases respectively, with 8 bases between them. This CDR3 is CASSIGGKETQYF. The CDR3 DNA reads as TGTGCCAGTAGTATCGGGGGAAAAGAGACCCAGTACTTC.

In its sample, this clone was seen once. The V and J genes are TRBV11-2 and TRBJ1-5, with D unclear. CDR1 SGHAT and CDR2 FQNNGV come from the germline V gene. The CDR3 consists of 13 residues. Trimming took 0 bases from V and 1 from J, leaving 1 base between them. Here the CDR3 reads CASSLESNQPQHF. The CDR3 coding sequence is TGTGCCAGCAGCTTAGAGAGCAATCAGCCCCAGCATTTT.

This clone was found once. This chain links TRBV11-3 with TRBJ2-2; 7 positions agree with TRBD1. The CDR3 length is 17 residues. From germline, CDR1 is SGHNT and CDR2 YENEEA. The ends lost 5 bases at V and 7 bases at J; junction bases unmatched: 16. CDR3 coding DNA: TGTGCCAGCAGCCCCTACAGGGGCATCCTCTTGAGCGGGGAGCTGTTTTTT. Its protein product is CASSPYRGILLSGELFF. Drawing the rest from reference TRBV11-3 and TRBJ2-2, the complete variable domain is EAGVVQSPRYKIIEKKQPVAFWCNPISGHNTLYWYLQNLGQGPELLIRYENEEAVDDSQLPKDRFSAERLKGVDSTLKIQPAELGDSAVYLCASSPYRGILLSGELFFGEGSRLTVL.

The rearrangement joins TRBV19 to TRBJ2-1; 9 bases fit TRBD1. V was clipped by 4 bases and J by 9 bases; unmatched bases: 10. The CDR3 is 15 amino acids. Germline V gene data show CDR1 as LNHDA and CDR2 as SQIVND (reference sequence). CDR3: CASSKGPGQGGEQFF. CDR3 coding DNA: TGTGCCAGTAGTAAAGGACCGGGACAGGGCGGTGAGCAGTTCTTC.